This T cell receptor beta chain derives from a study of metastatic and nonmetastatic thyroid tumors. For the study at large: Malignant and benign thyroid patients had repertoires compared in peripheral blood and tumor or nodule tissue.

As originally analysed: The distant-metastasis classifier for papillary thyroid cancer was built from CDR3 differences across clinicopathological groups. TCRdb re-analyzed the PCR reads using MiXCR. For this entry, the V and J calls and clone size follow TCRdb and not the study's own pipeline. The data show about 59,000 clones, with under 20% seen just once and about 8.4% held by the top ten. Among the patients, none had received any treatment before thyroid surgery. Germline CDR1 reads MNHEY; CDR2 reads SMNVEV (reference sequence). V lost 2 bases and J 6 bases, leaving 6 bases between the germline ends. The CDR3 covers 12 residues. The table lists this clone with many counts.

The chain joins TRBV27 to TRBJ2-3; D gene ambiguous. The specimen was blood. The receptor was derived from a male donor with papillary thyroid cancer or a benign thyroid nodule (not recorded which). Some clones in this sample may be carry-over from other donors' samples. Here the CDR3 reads CASSLPGDTQYF. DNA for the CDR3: TGTGCCAGCAGTTTACCTGGGGATACGCAGTATTTT.